The 5 T cell receptor beta chains presented below share a single source sample, sequenced in a study of blood T cell repertoires in COVID-19. Sequencing was performed with immunoSEQ multiplex PCR; in TCRdb, only in-frame clones are kept and a portion is missing. The sample lists over 50,000 clones, roughly 86% occurring once. Sequences were obtained from peripheral blood. These receptors all stem from a man aged 55 to 70 with acute or convalescent COVID-19.

The V call is TRBV11-2, the J call TRBJ2-5, with TRBD2 matching 7 bases. J gave up 5 bases and V 0 bases, and 6 bases lay outside the gene matches. This CDR3 has 15 residues. The germline gives CDR1 SGHAT, CDR2 FQNNGV. CDR3 DNA sequence: TGTGCCAGCAGCTTAGAGGTGGGGGGAGGGGAGACCCAGTACTTC. It yields the protein CASSLEVGGGETQYF.

The chain couples TRBV6-5 to TRBJ2-4, with TRBD1 matching 9 bases. Trimming at V came to 11 bases and at J to 2 bases, leaving 4 bases not matched to a gene. The CDR3 totals 13 residues. Germline V gene sequence: CDR1 MNHEY, CDR2 SVGAGI. CDR3 sequence (DNA): TGTGCCGGGGGGACAGGGTCCAAAAACATTCAGTACTTC. This codes for CAGGTGSKNIQYF.

This rearrangement joins TRBV6-6 to TRBJ1-5; no clear D. This CDR3 has 14 residues. The germline V and J ends were trimmed by 6 bases and 4 bases, with 13 bases remaining between them. Germline CDR1 is MNHNY and CDR2 is SVGAGI (reference sequence). DNA for the CDR3: TGTGCCAGCAGCGAGGCGAGGTTAAATCAGCCCCAGCATTTT. This codes for CASSEARLNQPQHF.

The rearrangement joins TRBV5-8 to TRBJ2-2, with a weak D call TRBD2 (7 bases). Trimming took 2 bases from V and 1 from J, leaving 18 bases between them. Looked up from germline, CDR1 is SGHTS and CDR2 is YDEGEE. This CDR3 is built from 18 residues. This chain's CDR3 is CASSFRPGGRRNTGELFF. As DNA, the CDR3 is TGTGCCAGCAGCTTTAGACCGGGGGGCAGGAGGAACACCGGGGAGCTGTTTTTT.

The CDR3 protein is CASSLQGSSYNEQFF. CDR3 nucleotides: TGTGCCAGTAGTCTACAGGGGAGCTCCTACAATGAGCAGTTCTTC. The chain combines TRBV19 with TRBJ2-1; 7 positions agree with TRBD1. Germline V gene data show CDR1 as LNHDA and CDR2 as SQIVND (reference sequence). The V segment lost 5 bases and the J segment 0 bases; nucleotides outside the gene matches: 4. The CDR3 is made up of 15 amino acids.